The next 32 T cell receptor beta chains were all read from a single sample in a study of shared clonotypes between healthy human individuals. Some clones are missing from TCRdb's copy, which holds only in-frame ones; the method was immunoSEQ multiplex PCR. The top ten hold 30% to 40% of the sample, which has 550,000 to 800,000 clones, around 90% seen once. The sample was memory CD8+ T cells from PBMCs. Regarding subset: CD45RO+ cells pooled with CCR7-negative TemRA cells. The source of these receptors is a man between 18 and 29 years old in good health. Some clones in this sample may be carry-over from other donors' samples.

This clone came up a few times. The CDR3 region is CSVYIVVGETEAFF. CDR3 bases: TGCAGCGTCTATATTGTGGTGGGGGAAACTGAAGCTTTCTTT. V usage is TRBV29-1 and J usage is TRBJ1-1; D perhaps matches TRBD1 (5 bases). The CDR3 has 14 amino acids. Per the germline V gene, CDR1 is SQVTM and CDR2 is ANQGSEA. Trimming removed 6 bases at V and 5 bases at J, with 19 bases between.

This chain joins TRBV7-6 and TRBJ1-2; a weak D match, TRBD1 (6 bases). Germline lookup yields CDR1 SGHVS and CDR2 FNYEAQ. V was clipped by 5 bases and J by 6 bases, with 25 bases between them. The CDR3 sequence is 17 residues long. CDR3 DNA sequence: TGTGCCAGCAGCCCAAATGCCGGGGTGGGGGGCCATAATGGCTACACCTTC. As protein: CASSPNAGVGGHNGYTF. The complete variable domain, with remaining parts taken from reference TRBV7-6 and TRBJ1-2, reads GAGVSQSPRYKVTKRGQDVALRCDPISGHVSLYWYRQALGQGPEFLTYFNYEAQQDKSGLPNDRFSAERPEGSISTLTIQRTEQRDSAMYRCASSPNAGVGGHNGYTFGSGTRLTVV.

This chain joins TRBV13 and TRBJ2-1; D gene unclear. The CDR3 runs to 12 residues. The germline V gene has CDR1 PRHDT and CDR2 FYEKMQ (reference sequence). The ends were cut back, 3 bases at V and 5 bases at J, with 5 bases in the middle. The CDR3: CASSFQHNEQFF. CDR3 nucleotides: TGTGCCAGCAGCTTCCAACACAATGAGCAGTTCTTC.

The chain carries TRBV7-9 and TRBJ1-2; D possibly corresponds to TRBD1 (5 bases). The CDR3 is made up of 17 amino acids. With 0 bases removed from V and 6 bases from J, the gap between germline ends came to 20 bases. CDR1 and CDR2 (germline): SEHNR, FQNEAQ (reference sequence). As DNA, the CDR3 is TGTGCCAGCAGCTTAGCGAGGGGCTCGGTTGAAGTCCATGGCTACACCTTC. It codes for CASSLARGSVEVHGYTF.

Only a few counts were recorded for this clone. This chain links TRBV28 with TRBJ1-4, with D unclear. Germline V gives CDR1 MDHEN, CDR2 SYDVKM. Trimming removed 5 bases from V and 0 bases from J, with 10 bases in between. The CDR3 length is 15 residues. The CDR3 DNA reads as TGTGCCAGCAGTACCTTTTTTGCAACTAATGAAAAACTGTTTTTT. This sequence encodes CASSTFFATNEKLFF.

This chain connects TRBV7-9 to TRBJ2-5, with no clear D. The germline gives CDR1 SEHNR, CDR2 FQNEAQ (reference sequence). The CDR3 extends over 10 amino acids. The CDR3 region is CASEGETQYF. In DNA, the CDR3 is TGTGCGTCCGAAGGGGAGACCCAGTACTTC.

The chain links TRBV5-1 to TRBJ2-5, with D hard to call. Germline CDR1 is SGHRS and CDR2 is YFSETQ. The ends were cut back, 0 bases at V and 4 bases at J, with 7 bases in the middle. The CDR3 is 13 residues long. The DNA of the CDR3 is TGCGCCAGCAGCTTGGACCCCCGAGAGACCCAGTACTTC. Translated, it gives CASSLDPRETQYF.

The chain links TRBV9 to TRBJ1-5; 8 bases are shared with TRBD1. With V trimmed by 0 bases and J by 6 bases, 2 bases remained unmatched. Germline V gives CDR1 SGDLS, CDR2 YYNGEE. This CDR3 comprises 14 residues. The CDR3, as DNA: TGTGCCAGCAGCGTAGACAGGGGGTCTCAGCCCCAGCATTTT. This encodes CASSVDRGSQPQHF. The full variable domain, with the rest looked up from reference TRBV9 and TRBJ1-5, is DSGVTQTPKHLITATGQRVTLRCSPRSGDLSVYWYQQSLDQGLQFLIQYYNGEERAKGNILERFSAQQFPDLHSELNLSSLELGDSALYFCASSVDRGSQPQHFGDGTRLSIL.

This clone was seen once. The chain joins TRBV7-9 to TRBJ2-7; D is ambiguous. The germline V gene encodes CDR1 SEHNR and CDR2 FQNEAQ (reference sequence). V lost 5 bases and J 7 bases, leaving 15 bases between the germline ends. The CDR3 spans 13 residues. CDR3 DNA: TGTGCCAGCAGCCCAAATAACCTTGGAGAGCAGTACTTC. Translating it yields CASSPNNLGEQYF.

The chain couples TRBV5-8 to TRBJ1-1; D not resolved. Trimming cost V 0 bases and J 3 bases, with 3 bases left between them. CDR1 is SGHTS and CDR2 is YDEGEE in the germline V gene. The CDR3 contains 12 residues. DNA for the CDR3: TGTGCCAGCAGCTTGGGGCACACTGAAGCTTTCTTT. Its translation is CASSLGHTEAFF. Variable domain in full (rest from reference TRBV5-8 and TRBJ1-1): EAGVTQSPTHLIKTRGQQATLRCSPISGHTSVYWYQQALGLGLQFLLWYDEGEERNRGNFPPRFSGRQFPNYSSELNVNALELEDSALYLCASSLGHTEAFFGQGTRLTVV.

The rearrangement uses TRBV2 and TRBJ2-2; tentative D call: TRBD2 (7 bases). Trimming removed 4 bases at V and 2 bases at J, with 11 bases between. The CDR3 totals 15 residues. CDR1 SNHLY and CDR2 FYNNEI come from the germline V gene. CDR3 nucleotides: TGTGCCAGCAGTGGGCGGGGGCGAAACACCGGGGAGCTGTTTTTT. Translating gives CASSGRGRNTGELFF.

This clone has only one observation. The rearrangement joins TRBV6-5 to TRBJ2-3; D call uncertain. CDR1 and CDR2 (germline): MNHEY, SVGAGI. The CDR3 runs 14 residues. Between the trimmed V and J ends, which lost 3 bases and 1 base, there was a span of 8 bases. The CDR3 region has the DNA TGTGCCAGCAGTTATAGGCTCCGCACAGATACGCAGTATTTT. Encoded protein: CASSYRLRTDTQYF.

CDR3 residues: CSVEDPPVGALGVEQFF. The DNA of the CDR3 is TGCAGCGTTGAAGATCCCCCGGTGGGGGCCCTGGGGGTTGAGCAGTTCTTC. This chain joins TRBV29-1 and TRBJ2-1; a possible D gene is TRBD1 (6 bases). The length of the CDR3 is 17 residues. With 0 bases removed from V and 9 bases from J, the gap between germline ends came to 24 bases. Germline V gene data show CDR1 as SQVTM and CDR2 as ANQGSEA.

This clone came up a few times. The V gene is TRBV6-6, the J gene TRBJ1-1; D is unclear. Trimming removed 2 bases from V and 6 bases from J, with 4 bases in between. The CDR3 length is 11 residues. Germline loops: CDR1 MNHNY, CDR2 SVGAGI (reference sequence). CDR3 residues: CASSYVAEAFF. The CDR3 DNA reads as TGTGCCAGCAGTTACGTCGCTGAAGCTTTCTTT.

This chain links TRBV5-1 with TRBJ1-2, with 9 bases identical to TRBD1. The CDR3 is 16 residues long. Losses at the gene ends were 3 bases for V and 0 bases for J; bases not matched to a gene: 6. The germline V gene encodes CDR1 SGHRS and CDR2 YFSETQ. CDR3 in amino acids: CASSWDRDRANYGYTF. The CDR3 DNA is TGCGCCAGCAGCTGGGACAGGGACCGAGCTAACTATGGCTACACCTTC.

The chain is built from TRBV5-8 and TRBJ2-7, with a tentative D call TRBD2 (5 bases). The CDR3 extends over 13 amino acids. Germline V gene data show CDR1 as SGHTS and CDR2 as YDEGEE. Trimming left V 0 bases short and J 3 bases short, with 7 bases between. CDR3: CASSLGLYYEQYF. The CDR3 coding sequence is TGTGCCAGCAGCTTGGGACTATACTACGAGCAGTACTTC.

This rearrangement joins TRBV27 to TRBJ2-3, with unresolved D. Trimming shortened V by 2 bases and J by 1 base, and 19 bases separated the two germline ends. The CDR3 is made up of 18 amino acids. CDR1 is MNHEY, CDR2 SMNVEV, per germline (reference sequence). The CDR3 DNA follows: TGTGCCAGCAGTTTAAGACTGAGCGCAGAGGATCGCACAGATACGCAGTATTTT. Its protein product is CASSLRLSAEDRTDTQYF.

This rearrangement joins TRBV28 to TRBJ1-1; D possibly corresponds to TRBD1 (5 bases). Trimming stripped 5 bases from V and 5 bases from J, with 15 bases between. Germline V gives CDR1 MDHEN, CDR2 SYDVKM. This CDR3 has 14 residues. The CDR3 protein is CASSLPRWGTEAFF. In nucleotides, the CDR3 is TGTGCCAGCAGTCTGCCAAGGTGGGGGACTGAAGCTTTCTTT.

Only a few counts were recorded for this clone. V and J are TRBV28 and TRBJ1-1; 7 nucleotides line up with TRBD1. This CDR3 comprises 17 residues. V shed 2 bases, J shed 2 bases, and the junction held 11 bases outside the gene matches. The V gene's germline CDR1 is MDHEN and CDR2 SYDVKM. CDR3 sequence (DNA): TGTGCCAGCAGTTTAGGCCCAGGGGGGGGCTTAAACACTGAAGCTTTCTTT. Its translation: CASSLGPGGGLNTEAFF.

This chain joins TRBV27 and TRBJ2-7; D unclear. The CDR3 loop spans 14 amino acids. Trimming took 0 bases from V and 0 from J, leaving 6 bases between them. The germline CDR1 and CDR2 sequences are MNHEY and SMNVEV (reference sequence). CDR3 region: CASSLSKGSYEQYF. The CDR3 coding sequence is TGTGCCAGCAGTTTATCGAAGGGCTCCTACGAGCAGTACTTC.

This clone was found a few times. The CDR3 spells CASSQRDRVAGELFF. In nucleotides, the CDR3 is TGTGCCAGCAGCCAAAGGGACAGGGTGGCCGGGGAGCTGTTTTTT. V is TRBV7-9 and J is TRBJ2-2; 9 bases agree with TRBD1. V lost 5 bases to trimming and J lost 6 bases; unmatched junction nucleotides: 7. Germline V gene data show CDR1 as SEHNR and CDR2 as FQNEAQ (reference sequence). This CDR3 comprises 15 residues.

A few counts support this clone. Other DNA sequences within the sample encode an identical CDR3. The chain carries TRBV27 and TRBJ1-5; 7 nucleotides line up with TRBD1. The CDR3 has 15 amino acids. V lost 6 bases and J lost 0; bases outside the gene matches: 5. From germline, CDR1 is MNHEY and CDR2 SMNVEV (reference sequence). CDR3 sequence (DNA): TGTGCCAGCAGGGAGGGGGCATATAGCAATCAGCCCCAGCATTTT. This translates into CASREGAYSNQPQHF.

The sample holds one count of this clone. The CDR3, as DNA: TGTGCCAGCAGTTTAGAGGGAACGAACACCGGGGAGCTGTTTTTT. Translated, it gives CASSLEGTNTGELFF. This chain uses TRBV27 with TRBJ2-2; weak D call: TRBD2 (5 bases). The CDR3 covers 15 residues. The ends were cut back, 2 bases at V and 0 bases at J, with 7 bases in the middle. Germline lookup yields CDR1 MNHEY and CDR2 SMNVEV (reference sequence).

The chain couples TRBV7-9 to TRBJ2-2; TRBD2 matches at 11 bases. In germline, CDR1 is SEHNR, CDR2 FQNEAQ (reference sequence). The CDR3 length is 16 residues. V was clipped by 5 bases and J by 4 bases; unmatched bases: 6. Written as DNA, the CDR3 is TGTGCCAGCAGCAAACGACTAGCGGGGAGCACCGGGGAGCTGTTTTTT. Amino acid sequence: CASSKRLAGSTGELFF.

CDR3 protein: CASSFFIAGGGYGYTF. In DNA, the CDR3 is TGTGCCAGCAGTTTTTTTATCGCAGGGGGCGGCTATGGCTACACCTTC. The chain has TRBV28 and TRBJ1-2; 8 nucleotides align to TRBD1. The V segment lost 3 bases and the J segment 4 bases; nucleotides outside the gene matches: 10. The CDR3 extends over 16 amino acids. Germline CDR1 is MDHEN and CDR2 is SYDVKM.

This clone was recorded once. V usage is TRBV27 and J usage is TRBJ2-1; 9 nucleotides match TRBD1. The junction had 7 bases not matched to a gene; V was cut back by 6 bases and J by 7 bases. The CDR3 is made up of 14 amino acids. Looked up from germline, CDR1 is MNHEY and CDR2 is SMNVEV (reference sequence). CDR3 amino acids: CASSLQGAPNEQFF. The CDR3 DNA follows: TGTGCCAGCAGCCTACAGGGGGCCCCGAATGAGCAGTTCTTC.

The V gene is TRBV7-9, the J gene TRBJ2-7; no firm D call. Germline V gene data show CDR1 as SEHNR and CDR2 as FQNEAQ (reference sequence). The length of the CDR3 is 16 residues. Trimming removed 5 bases from V and 3 bases from J, with 20 bases in between. The CDR3 DNA sequence: TGTGCCAGCAGCCCCTCACCCGGAACGGCCAACTACGAGCAGTACTTC. It translates to CASSPSPGTANYEQYF.

The chain employs TRBV7-6 and TRBJ2-5; possible D gene TRBD1, 6 bases. The CDR3 runs to 14 residues. The V gene lost 5 bases and the J gene lost 2 bases, with 12 bases spanning the gap. Germline CDR1 and CDR2: SGHVS and FNYEAQ. CDR3 region: CASSTRDKQETQYF. CDR3 sequence (DNA): TGTGCCAGCAGCACGAGGGACAAACAAGAGACCCAGTACTTC.

The chain combines TRBV7-8 with TRBJ2-1, with D perhaps TRBD2 (7 bases). Germline assignment: CDR1 SGHVS and CDR2 FQNEAQ. The CDR3 is 16 residues long. Trimming stripped 5 bases from V and 6 bases from J, with 20 bases between. This CDR3 is CASSPWEGEGINEQFF. The CDR3 region has the DNA TGTGCCAGCAGCCCCTGGGAGGGGGAAGGGATCAATGAGCAGTTCTTC.

J is TRBJ2-4 and V is TRBV7-3, with 7 bases aligning to TRBD1. Losses at the gene ends were 1 base for V and 6 bases for J; bases not matched to a gene: 0. CDR1 SGHTA and CDR2 FQGTGA come from the germline V gene. This CDR3 spans 13 amino acids. CDR3 coding DNA: TGTGCCAGCAGCTTAAGACAGGGAAACATTCAGTACTTC. Translation gives CASSLRQGNIQYF.

The chain uses TRBV4-1 and TRBJ2-7; D is possibly TRBD2 (6 bases). CDR3 length: 16 amino acids. V lost 5 bases and J lost 3, with 20 bases in between. Germline V gene data show CDR1 as MGHRA and CDR2 as YSYEKL. The CDR3 is CASSLGWDGLYYEQYF. CDR3 DNA: TGCGCCAGCAGCTTGGGATGGGACGGACTATACTACGAGCAGTACTTC.

The chain couples TRBV28 to TRBJ2-1; D gene uncertain. Germline V gene lookup returns CDR1 MDHEN and CDR2 SYDVKM. Trimming shortened V by 4 bases and J by 2 bases, and 6 bases separated the two germline ends. The CDR3 runs 13 residues. The CDR3 bases are TGTGCCAGCAGTTCTACTCCCTACAATGAGCAGTTCTTC. Its protein is CASSSTPYNEQFF.